Detailed here is one T cell receptor (beta chain). The antigen remains unidentified. Trimming left V 4 bases short and J 0 bases short, with 16 bases between. The CDR3 length is 17 residues. The germline V gene encodes CDR1 LNHDA and CDR2 SQIVND (reference sequence). This sample stems from a study of Ad26.COV2.S vaccination and SARS-CoV-2 variants. Study results and caveats: TCR breadth and depth analyses may have underestimated total T cell responses.

The repertoire was sequenced with immunoSEQ multiplex PCR; TCRdb's copy has only in-frame clones and lacks some. The sample has approximately 480,000 clones, roughly 85% seen once; the top ten hold 9.5% to 15%. Noted treatment: roughly 20 received Ad26.COV2.S at low or high dose, single or two shots; about 5 received placebo; per-sample allocation not given. Vaccine and placebo recipients were sampled on day 63 after the first injection. The sample was peripheral blood, taken in a trial of Ad26.COV2.S vaccine versus placebo. This receptor was taken from a person between 18 and 60 years old who received the Ad26.COV2.S COVID-19 vaccine or a placebo. This chain connects TRBV19 to TRBJ2-1; perhaps TRBD2 as D (5 bases). The CDR3 loop is CASSTTQTGNSYNEQFF. In DNA, the CDR3 is TGTGCCAGTAGTACGACGCAGACGGGGAACTCCTACAATGAGCAGTTCTTC. Variable domain in full (rest from reference TRBV19 and TRBJ2-1): DGGITQSPKYLFRKEGQNVTLSCEQNLNHDAMYWYRQDPGQGLRLIYYSQIVNDFQKGDIAEGYSVSREKKESFPLTVTSAQKNPTAFYLCASSTTQTGNSYNEQFFGPGTRLTVL.